These 17 T cell receptor beta chains came from one sample sequenced in a study of blood T cell repertoires in COVID-19. The table came from immunoSEQ multiplex PCR; TCRdb's copy has only in-frame clones and leaves some out. The table shows about 110,000 clones, with 82% occurring only once. The sequenced material came from peripheral blood. All receptors come from a man aged 65 to 85 with acute or convalescent COVID-19.

The rearrangement uses TRBV3-1 (or the pseudogene TRBV3-2) and TRBJ2-3; 9 nucleotides align to TRBD2. This CDR3 contains 17 residues. CDR1 is LGHDT and CDR2 is YNNKEL in the germline V gene (reference sequence). V shed 0 bases and J 5 bases; nucleotides not matched to a gene: 9. The CDR3 DNA is TGTGCCAGCAGCCAAGATCCTGCGGGGGGGTACGAAGATACGCAGTATTTT. It codes for CASSQDPAGGYEDTQYF.

J is TRBJ1-3 and V is TRBV7-9, with D possibly TRBD1 on 5 matching bases. This CDR3 has 15 amino acids. The germline CDR1 and CDR2 sequences are SEHNR and FQNEAQ (reference sequence). Trimming removed 5 bases at V and 0 bases at J, with 11 bases between. This CDR3 is CASSPTGGSGNTIYF. CDR3 nucleotide sequence: TGTGCCAGCAGCCCCACCGGGGGCTCTGGAAACACCATATATTTT.

V gene TRBV28 combines with J gene TRBJ1-2; TRBD1 matches at 8 bases. There are 15 residues in the CDR3. J was trimmed by 4 bases and V by 5 bases; bases with no gene match: 9. CDR1 is MDHEN and CDR2 is SYDVKM in the germline V gene. CDR3 sequence (DNA): TGTGCCAGCAGTGGGGGGGACAGGATGCTCTATGGCTACACCTTC. Translated: CASSGGDRMLYGYTF.

The gene calls are TRBV29-1 and TRBJ2-7; tentative D call: TRBD2 (5 bases). CDR3 length: 14 residues. The ends were cut back, 4 bases at V and 0 bases at J, with 13 bases in the middle. Germline CDR1 is SQVTM and CDR2 is ANQGSEA. CDR3 nucleotides: TGCAGCGTTGGTGTCGGGATCGTCTCCTACGAGCAGTACTTC. Translation gives CSVGVGIVSYEQYF.

V usage is TRBV6-6 and J usage is TRBJ2-4; TRBD1 matches at 7 bases. The CDR3 totals 15 residues. CDR1 is MNHNY, CDR2 SVGAGI, per germline (reference sequence). With 4 bases clipped from V and 3 bases from J, the junction kept 6 bases outside the gene matches. CDR3 amino acids: CASSSRDRGKNIQYF. The CDR3 DNA reads TGTGCCAGCAGTTCCCGGGACAGAGGCAAAAACATTCAGTACTTC.

This chain connects TRBV5-1 to TRBJ1-1, with TRBD1 as a possible D gene (6 bases). The germline V and J ends were trimmed by 4 bases and 5 bases, with 12 bases remaining between them. The CDR3 spans 13 residues. Germline-derived CDR1 and CDR2 are SGHRS and YFSETQ. Written as DNA, the CDR3 is TGCGCCAGCAGCCTCCAGGGGCCAACTGAAGCTTTCTTT. Protein sequence: CASSLQGPTEAFF.

This chain links TRBV18 with TRBJ2-7, with 7 bases aligning to TRBD1. CDR3 length equals 15 residues. From germline, CDR1 is KGHSH and CDR2 LQKENI. The trim removed 8 bases at V and 4 bases at J, leaving 14 bases unmatched. The CDR3 DNA follows: TGTGCCAGCGCAGAGGGAGAGACAGGGAAGTACGAGCAGTACTTC. Its protein product is CASAEGETGKYEQYF.

This clone was found once. The chain is built from TRBV15 and TRBJ2-3; D ambiguous. This CDR3 is built from 18 residues. V shed 0 bases and J shed 3 bases, with 19 bases lying between them. Germline CDR1 is LNHNV and CDR2 is YYDKDF (reference sequence). CDR3 region: CATSREPLLGVTTDTQYF. The CDR3 DNA follows: TGTGCCACCAGCAGAGAGCCCCTACTCGGAGTGACTACAGATACGCAGTATTTT. Full variable domain (outside the CDR3, taken from reference TRBV15 and TRBJ2-3): DAMVIQNPRYQVTQFGKPVTLSCSQTLNHNVMYWYQQKSSQAPKLLFHYYDKDFNNEADTPDNFQSRRPNTSFCFLDIRSPGLGDTAMYLCATSREPLLGVTTDTQYFGPGTRLTVL.

The chain joins TRBV3-1 (or the pseudogene TRBV3-2) to TRBJ2-3; 8 bases are shared with TRBD2. The CDR3 contains 15 residues. V lost 3 bases, J lost 3 bases, and 5 bases stayed unmatched. The V gene's germline CDR1 is LGHDT and CDR2 YNNKEL (reference sequence). The CDR3: CASSQLAGGTDTQYF. The CDR3 DNA is TGTGCCAGCAGCCAGCTAGCGGGTGGAACAGATACGCAGTATTTT.

This chain joins TRBV9 and TRBJ2-3, with D hard to call. The CDR3 runs to 12 residues. Germline V gene lookup returns CDR1 SGDLS and CDR2 YYNGEE. V dropped 3 bases and J dropped 6 bases, with 8 bases sitting between them. The CDR3 loop reads CASSAYGDTQYF. In nucleotides, the CDR3 is TGTGCCAGCAGCGCTTACGGTGATACGCAGTATTTT.

The sample holds a few counts of this clone. The chain uses TRBV7-9 and TRBJ1-2, with TRBD1 identical over 7 bases. Trimming took 0 bases from V and 2 from J; bases not matched to a gene: 0. The germline V gene has CDR1 SEHNR and CDR2 FQNEAQ (reference sequence). The CDR3 contains 14 residues. The CDR3 nucleotides are TGTGCCAGCAGCTTAGCGACAGGGAACTATGGCTACACCTTC. Amino acid sequence: CASSLATGNYGYTF.

This clone was observed a single time. The chain carries TRBV27 and TRBJ2-1; tentatively, D is TRBD1 (5 bases). The CDR3 loop spans 17 amino acids. The V gene lost 5 bases and the J gene lost 0 bases, with 17 bases spanning the gap. CDR1 MNHEY and CDR2 SMNVEV come from the germline V gene (reference sequence). The CDR3 reads CASSRQIPALSYNEQFF. CDR3 DNA: TGTGCCAGCAGTCGACAGATCCCGGCCCTCTCCTACAATGAGCAGTTCTTC.

J is TRBJ2-7 and V is TRBV21-1; TRBD2, the table's D call, lacks a check against the DNA. TRBV21-1 is a pseudogene locus. This CDR3 has 15 residues. The CDR3 here is CASSKGLSASYEQYF. The DNA for the CDR3 is TGTGCCAGCAGCAAAGGTCTCAGCGCATCCTACGAGCAGTACTTC.

This clone was observed a single time. The chain couples TRBV5-1 to TRBJ1-1; 8 nucleotides agree with TRBD1. After removal of 4 bases from V and 0 bases from J, the junction contained 5 bases not matched to a gene. Per germline, CDR1 SGHRS and CDR2 YFSETQ. The length of the CDR3 is 15 residues. This chain's CDR3 is CASSTGTGMNTEAFF. The CDR3 DNA is TGCGCCAGCAGCACGGGGACAGGAATGAACACTGAAGCTTTCTTT.

The chain recombines TRBV5-7 with TRBJ1-3; D gene ambiguous. TRBV5-7 has ORF status, its function being uncertain. With 0 bases removed from V and 4 bases from J, the gap between germline ends came to 17 bases. There are 17 residues in the CDR3. CDR3 DNA sequence: TGTGCCAGCAGCTTGGCCAAGAGTAGGGAGTTGGGAAACACCATATATTTT. It translates to CASSLAKSRELGNTIYF.

The chain combines TRBV5-1 with TRBJ2-7, with a tentative D call TRBD1 (6 bases). This CDR3 is built from 14 residues. V was clipped by 4 bases and J by 0 bases, with 11 bases between them. The germline V gene has CDR1 SGHRS and CDR2 YFSETQ. The DNA for the CDR3 is TGCGCCAGCAGCAGCAGGGGCAGCTCCTACGAGCAGTACTTC. Residues: CASSSRGSSYEQYF.

This clone was recorded a few times. The chain carries TRBV3-1 (or the pseudogene TRBV3-2) and TRBJ2-2, with TRBD2 matching over 8 bases. The V and J ends lost 5 bases and 6 bases, in that order; junction bases with no gene match: 8. The CDR3 loop spans 15 amino acids. Germline V CDR1 and CDR2: LGHDT, YNNKEL (reference sequence). The CDR3: CASSFGGAVSGELFF. The CDR3 DNA reads as TGTGCCAGCAGCTTCGGGGGGGCGGTATCCGGGGAGCTGTTTTTT.